What follows are 27 T cell receptor beta chains derived from one specimen sequenced in a study of preoperative IRX-2 immunotherapy in early breast cancer. The table came from immunoSEQ multiplex PCR; TCRdb's copy has only in-frame clones and leaves some out. In the table there are approximately 100,000 clones, approximately 90% of which are singletons. Treatment reported: preoperative locoregional IRX-2 cytokine immunotherapy. Sequenced material: tumor tissue, taken after IRX-2 immunotherapy. The receptors here all came from a human donor with breast cancer.

V is TRBV19 and J is TRBJ1-5; D not certain. The CDR3 has 12 residues. Per germline, CDR1 LNHDA and CDR2 SQIVND (reference sequence). V dropped 7 bases and J dropped 9 bases, with 13 bases sitting between them. DNA for the CDR3: TGTGCCAGTACCCACCGCAGCGGGCCCCAGCATTTT. This sequence encodes CASTHRSGPQHF.

The chain carries TRBV28 and TRBJ2-3; TRBD2 matches at 8 bases. V was pared by 7 bases and J by 7 bases, with 7 bases of the junction left unmatched. From germline, CDR1 is MDHEN and CDR2 SYDVKM. There are 13 residues in the CDR3. CDR3: CASNPRGRNTQYF. The CDR3 DNA reads as TGTGCCAGCAACCCTCGCGGGAGGAATACGCAGTATTTT.

This clone was recorded a few times. The rearrangement uses TRBV19 and TRBJ2-7; 9 bases are shared with TRBD1. The germline CDR1 and CDR2 sequences are LNHDA and SQIVND (reference sequence). V lost 6 bases, J lost 2 bases, and 2 bases stayed unmatched. CDR3 size: 13 residues. In nucleotides, the CDR3 is TGTGCCAGTAGAAGACAGGGGGCCTACGAGCAGTACTTC. Protein: CASRRQGAYEQYF.

This clone was seen only a few times. The rearrangement links TRBV6-8 to TRBJ1-1; no definite D call. V lost 0 bases, J lost 7 bases, and 12 bases lay in between. This CDR3 is 14 amino acids long. The germline CDR1 and CDR2 sequences are MNHGY and SAAAGT. CDR3 region: CASSYSVGRYEAFF. CDR3 nucleotide sequence: TGTGCCAGCAGTTACTCGGTAGGAAGATATGAAGCTTTCTTT.

The gene calls are TRBV10-3 and TRBJ1-2, with D maybe TRBD1 (5 bases). The CDR3 contains 13 residues. Trimming removed 2 bases at V and 6 bases at J, with 10 bases between. Germline loops: CDR1 ENHRY, CDR2 SYGVKD. The chain's CDR3 is CAISEPGSDGYTF. CDR3 sequence (DNA): TGTGCCATCAGTGAGCCAGGGAGCGATGGCTACACCTTC.

The chain has TRBV23-1 and TRBJ2-5; 8 bases fit TRBD1. TRBV23-1 is marked as an open reading frame, function uncertain. CDR3 length: 14 amino acids. V trimming: 6 bases; J trimming: 5 bases; junction bases outside the gene matches: 8. The CDR3 DNA is TGCGCCAGCAGCCAAGAAGACAGGGGCGAGACCCAGTACTTC. As protein: CASSQEDRGETQYF.

The chain couples TRBV18 to TRBJ2-3; no definite D call. The CDR3 sequence is 14 residues long. From germline, CDR1 is KGHSH and CDR2 LQKENI. V was clipped by 2 bases and J by 6 bases, with 12 bases between them. The CDR3 spells CASSPSGYEDTQYF. CDR3 coding DNA: TGTGCCAGCTCACCAAGTGGGTATGAGGATACGCAGTATTTT.

The genes are TRBV6-8 and TRBJ2-7; 14 bases agree with TRBD2. CDR3 length: 17 amino acids. Trimming removed 11 bases from V and 3 bases from J; junction bases left unmatched: 15. Germline lookup yields CDR1 MNHGY and CDR2 SAAAGT. The CDR3 protein is CAVRGAAGLAGDYEQYF. CDR3 nucleotide sequence: TGTGCCGTCAGGGGAGCGGCGGGACTAGCGGGAGACTACGAGCAGTACTTC.

This clone was recorded once. This chain joins TRBV6-8 and TRBJ1-2; 8 bases are a match to TRBD1. Looked up from germline, CDR1 is MNHGY and CDR2 is SAAAGT. V dropped 7 bases and J dropped 0; count of bases not matched to a gene: 4. The CDR3 has 14 residues. The DNA of the CDR3 is TGTGCCAGCAATACGGGACAGGCTAACTATGGCTACACCTTC. Amino acids: CASNTGQANYGYTF.

The gene calls are TRBV5-1 and TRBJ1-4; unclear D gene. V was shortened by 1 base and J by 8 bases, with 27 bases between the two germline ends. The CDR3 extends over 19 amino acids. Germline-derived CDR1 and CDR2 are SGHRS and YFSETQ. CDR3 DNA sequence: TGCGCCAGCAGCTTGTTTTACGGTCTGCGGAGGGTTAGAGACGAAAAACTGTTTTTT. Translation: CASSLFYGLRRVRDEKLFF.

This clone was counted a few times. The V call is TRBV1, the J call TRBJ2-7; the table's D gene call, TRBD1, was not cross checked with the DNA. TRBV1 is an annotated pseudogene. The CDR3 runs to 14 residues. The CDR3 coding sequence is TGCGCCAGCAGCCTCACACAGGGGTCCCACGAGCAGTACTTC. Translation: CASSLTQGSHEQYF.

The chain is built from TRBV5-1 and TRBJ1-1; the D is unclear. Per the germline V gene, CDR1 is SGHRS and CDR2 is YFSETQ. This CDR3 region has 14 residues. The V end was cut by 1 base, the J end by 4 bases, with 11 bases between. The CDR3 DNA is TGCGCCAGCAGCTTGAGTGGTGAACTCACTGAAGCTTTCTTT. This translates into CASSLSGELTEAFF. Together with reference TRBV5-1 and TRBJ1-1, the CDR3 gives the full variable domain: KAGVTQTPRYLIKTRGQQVTLSCSPISGHRSVSWYQQTPGQGLQFLFEYFSETQRNKGNFPGRFSGRQFSNSRSEMNVSTLELGDSALYLCASSLSGELTEAFFGQGTRLTVV.

The chain couples TRBV28 to TRBJ2-5; the match to TRBD2 covers 9 bases. The germline V gene has CDR1 MDHEN and CDR2 SYDVKM. The CDR3 has 15 residues. V lost 5 bases and J lost 5; bases outside the gene matches: 9. CDR3 nucleotides: TGTGCCAGCAGTCCCTATAGCGGGAGCTGGGAGACCCAGTACTTC. It specifies CASSPYSGSWETQYF.

The CDR3 spells CASTTYRSPSYEQYF. The DNA of the CDR3 is TGTGCCAGCACCACATATAGATCCCCCTCCTACGAGCAGTACTTC. V gene TRBV6-8 combines with J gene TRBJ2-7; no clear D gene. V gave up 7 bases and J gave up 0 bases, with 16 bases separating them. CDR1 MNHGY and CDR2 SAAAGT come from the germline V gene. The CDR3 is 15 residues long.

This clone appeared a single time. This chain uses TRBV29-1 with TRBJ1-2; D not certain. The CDR3 covers 15 residues. Germline lookup yields CDR1 SQVTM and CDR2 ANQGSEA. Trimming took off 0 bases at V and 5 bases at J, with 16 bases between the two ends. As DNA, the CDR3 is TGCAGCGTTGAAGACTCAGGACTTATCCGTTATGGCTACACCTTC. This codes for CSVEDSGLIRYGYTF.

This sequence joins TRBV19 and TRBJ1-5; 8 nucleotides agree with TRBD1. Germline CDR1 reads LNHDA; CDR2 reads SQIVND (reference sequence). The CDR3 sequence is 16 residues long. V was clipped by 1 base and J by 5 bases; unmatched bases: 7. CDR3 DNA: TGTGCCAGTAGTATAGGACAGGGGTGGATCGATCAGCCCCAGCATTTT. Translating gives CASSIGQGWIDQPQHF. Supplemented by reference TRBV19 and TRBJ1-5, the full variable domain reads DGGITQSPKYLFRKEGQNVTLSCEQNLNHDAMYWYRQDPGQGLRLIYYSQIVNDFQKGDIAEGYSVSREKKESFPLTVTSAQKNPTAFYLCASSIGQGWIDQPQHFGDGTRLSIL.

V usage is TRBV7-1 and J usage is TRBJ1-1; maybe TRBD1 (5 bases). TRBV7-1 is annotated as an ORF whose role is uncertain. The CDR3 runs to 15 residues. V was clipped by 7 bases and J by 1 base, with 16 bases between them. This CDR3 is CASTSHLTGNTEAFF. In DNA form, the CDR3 reads TGTGCCAGCACGTCTCACCTCACAGGGAACACTGAAGCTTTCTTT.

The chain employs TRBV11-3 and TRBJ1-1, with D unresolved. This CDR3 is built from 14 residues. The germline V gene encodes CDR1 SGHNT and CDR2 YENEEA. V was clipped by 5 bases and J by 2 bases, with 12 bases between them. The CDR3 region has the DNA TGTGCCAGCAGCGCGGAGGCCCCCAACACTGAAGCTTTCTTT. It translates to CASSAEAPNTEAFF.

The chain has TRBV6-8 and TRBJ2-2; 9 bases are shared with TRBD1. The V segment lost 8 bases and the J segment 5 bases; nucleotides outside the gene matches: 6. Per germline, CDR1 MNHGY and CDR2 SAAAGT. This CDR3 is built from 14 residues. The CDR3 loop reads CASRTGARTGELFF. In nucleotides, the CDR3 is TGTGCCAGCCGGACAGGGGCACGAACCGGGGAGCTGTTTTTT.

V and J are TRBV29-1 and TRBJ1-2; TRBD1 matches 9 bases. The V segment lost 3 bases and the J segment 5 bases; nucleotides outside the gene matches: 4. From germline, CDR1 is SQVTM and CDR2 ANQGSEA. This CDR3 contains 13 residues. The DNA of the CDR3 is TGCAGCGTTGACCAAGACAGGGGGTATGGCTACACCTTC. Translation gives CSVDQDRGYGYTF.

The chain couples TRBV11-3 to TRBJ2-2; a weak D match, TRBD1 (5 bases). The CDR3 runs 16 residues. The germline V gene has CDR1 SGHNT and CDR2 YENEEA. V was trimmed by 7 bases and J by 0 bases, leaving 15 bases between them. CDR3: CASTRTLRANTGELFF. CDR3 sequence (DNA): TGTGCCAGCACCCGGACATTACGCGCGAACACCGGGGAGCTGTTTTTT.

The genes are TRBV18 and TRBJ1-5; 7 bases align to TRBD1. This CDR3 spans 14 amino acids. CDR1 is KGHSH and CDR2 is LQKENI in the germline V gene. V shed 2 bases and J 7 bases; nucleotides not matched to a gene: 5. CDR3 DNA: TGTGCCAGCTCACCAAAGCAGGGGGGACAGCCCCAGCATTTT. Translation gives CASSPKQGGQPQHF. The full variable domain, rest sourced from reference TRBV18 and TRBJ1-5, is NAGVMQNPRHLVRRRGQEARLRCSPMKGHSHVYWYRQLPEEGLKFMVYLQKENIIDESGMPKERFSAEFPKEGPSILRIQQVVRGDSAAYFCASSPKQGGQPQHFGDGTRLSIL.

This sequence joins TRBV30 and TRBJ2-5; 14 nucleotides align to TRBD2. V gave up 2 bases and J gave up 5 bases; unmatched junction bases: 16. Germline V CDR1 and CDR2: GTSNPN, SVGIG (reference sequence). The CDR3 length is 19 residues. CDR3 DNA: TGTGCCTGGAGTAGACAGCTCCCAGGGACTAGCGGGAGTACGGAGACCCAGTACTTC. Protein: CAWSRQLPGTSGSTETQYF.

This clone was detected only once. CDR3 sequence: CASSYPGNTYEQYF. Here the CDR3 DNA reads TGTGCCAGCAGTTATCCAGGGAACACCTACGAGCAGTACTTC. The V gene is TRBV28, the J gene TRBJ2-7; the D gene is possibly TRBD1 (5 bases). The CDR3 spans 14 residues. The ends were cut back, 4 bases at V and 2 bases at J, with 12 bases in the middle. Germline CDR1 MDHEN, CDR2 SYDVKM.

The CDR3 is CASSPGQGGQKLFF. Here the CDR3 DNA reads TGTGCCAGCAGTCCCGGACAGGGTGGGCAAAAACTGTTTTTT. This chain joins TRBV6-8 and TRBJ1-4; 8 bases are a match to TRBD1. The CDR3 covers 14 residues. The germline gives CDR1 MNHGY, CDR2 SAAAGT. V gave up 5 bases and J gave up 9 bases; unmatched junction bases: 8.

There are a few counts of this clone. The CDR3 region is CASSLGRGKIETQYF. CDR3 in DNA: TGTGCCAGCAGCTTAGGCAGGGGAAAGATTGAGACCCAGTACTTC. V is TRBV7-7 and J is TRBJ2-5; possible D gene TRBD1, 6 bases. V was shortened by 1 base and J by 5 bases, with 14 bases between the two germline ends. Per the germline V gene, CDR1 is SSHAT and CDR2 is FNYEAQ (reference sequence). The CDR3 is 15 amino acids.

J is TRBJ1-4 and V is TRBV25-1; possibly TRBD1 for D (6 bases). The CDR3 is 16 amino acids. From germline, CDR1 is MGHDK and CDR2 SYGVNS. Trimming removed 2 bases from V and 7 bases from J, with 17 bases in between. The CDR3 coding sequence is TGTGCCAGCAGTGAACCCCGTCCGGGGGGCTTTGAAAAACTGTTTTTT. This translates into CASSEPRPGGFEKLFF.